The present TCR beta chain was sequenced within a study of breast tumors, draining lymph nodes, adjacent tissues. This clonotype occurred many times. Its target is not known. Axillary draining lymph nodes of breast cancer patients supplied the node samples. Findings and limits, study-wide: Tumor T cell lymph node origin was a supported hypothesis, not proven. Luminal-like breast cancer showed significantly greater tumor-nontumor repertoire similarity than basal-like breast cancer did. Tumor TCR diversity was below lymph nodes but above nontumor tissue. Data fit most tumor T cells coming from lymph node, expanding in tumor.

TCRdb re-derived calls from the multiplex PCR reads in MiXCR, one entry per CDR3 protein. The sample shows 200,000 to 300,000 distinct CDR3 sequences, roughly 30% of them seen only once. Sequencing was performed on axillary lymph node tissue. The receptor was derived from a female donor with breast cancer. Some clones in this sample may be carry-over from other donors' samples.

The CDR3, as DNA: TGCAGTGCTAGTAAGGATATGAACACCGGGGAGCTGTTTTTT. Translated: CSASKDMNTGELFF. The chain joins TRBV20-1 to TRBJ2-2; unclear D gene. V was trimmed by 3 bases and J by 1 base, leaving 9 bases between them. This CDR3 is 14 amino acids long. Germline V gene lookup returns CDR1 DFQATT and CDR2 SNEGSKA (reference sequence).